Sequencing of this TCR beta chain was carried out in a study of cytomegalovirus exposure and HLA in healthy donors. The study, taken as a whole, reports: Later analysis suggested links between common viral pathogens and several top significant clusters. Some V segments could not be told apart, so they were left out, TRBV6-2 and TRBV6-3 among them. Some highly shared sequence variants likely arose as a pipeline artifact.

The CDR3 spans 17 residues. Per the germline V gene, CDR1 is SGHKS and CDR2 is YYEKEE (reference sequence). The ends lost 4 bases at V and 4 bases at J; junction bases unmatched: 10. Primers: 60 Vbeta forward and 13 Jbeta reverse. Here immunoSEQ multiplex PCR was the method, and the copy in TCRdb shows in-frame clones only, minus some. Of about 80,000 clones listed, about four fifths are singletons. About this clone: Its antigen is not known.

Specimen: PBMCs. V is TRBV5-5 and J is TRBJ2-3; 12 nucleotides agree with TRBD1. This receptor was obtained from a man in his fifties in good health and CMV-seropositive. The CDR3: CASSTGQGAFTADTQYF. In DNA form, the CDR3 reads TGTGCCAGCAGCACGGGACAGGGGGCCTTCACTGCAGATACGCAGTATTTT.